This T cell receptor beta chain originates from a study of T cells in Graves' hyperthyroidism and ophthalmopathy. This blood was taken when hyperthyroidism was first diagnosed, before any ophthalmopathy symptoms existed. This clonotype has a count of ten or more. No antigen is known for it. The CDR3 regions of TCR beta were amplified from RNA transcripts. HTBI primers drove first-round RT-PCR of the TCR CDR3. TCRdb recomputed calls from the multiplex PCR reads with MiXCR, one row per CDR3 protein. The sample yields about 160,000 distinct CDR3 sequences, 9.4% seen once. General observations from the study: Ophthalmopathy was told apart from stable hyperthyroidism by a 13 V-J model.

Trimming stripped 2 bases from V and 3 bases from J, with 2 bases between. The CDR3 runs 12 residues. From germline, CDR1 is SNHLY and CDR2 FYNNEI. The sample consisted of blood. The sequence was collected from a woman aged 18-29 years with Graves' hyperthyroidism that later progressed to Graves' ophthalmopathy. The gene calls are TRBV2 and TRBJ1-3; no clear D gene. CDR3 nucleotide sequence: TGTGCCAGCAGTGAAATTGGAAACACCATATATTTT. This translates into CASSEIGNTIYF.